This T cell receptor beta chain is drawn from a study of blood T cell repertoires in COVID-19. Some clones are missing from TCRdb's copy, which holds only in-frame ones; the method was immunoSEQ multiplex PCR. The profile covers under 150,000 clones, with approximately 79% appearing a single time and 2.5% to 3% taken by the ten largest. The sample holds one count of this clone. Germline V gives CDR1 SEHNR, CDR2 FQNEAQ (reference sequence). V shed 3 bases and J 0 bases; nucleotides not matched to a gene: 1. The CDR3 spans 14 residues. All enrollees were about 18 to 89 years old and from approximately 25 US areas. The study assigned cohorts using participant-reported clinical history.

The specimen was PBMCs or T cells enriched from blood (not recorded which). This sequence joins TRBV7-9 and TRBJ2-5; 7 bases match TRBD1. This TCR derives from a woman between 45 and 65 years old who had recovered from COVID-19. CDR3 sequence reads: CASSFGTDQETQYF. The DNA of the CDR3 is TGTGCCAGCAGCTTCGGGACAGACCAAGAGACCCAGTACTTC.